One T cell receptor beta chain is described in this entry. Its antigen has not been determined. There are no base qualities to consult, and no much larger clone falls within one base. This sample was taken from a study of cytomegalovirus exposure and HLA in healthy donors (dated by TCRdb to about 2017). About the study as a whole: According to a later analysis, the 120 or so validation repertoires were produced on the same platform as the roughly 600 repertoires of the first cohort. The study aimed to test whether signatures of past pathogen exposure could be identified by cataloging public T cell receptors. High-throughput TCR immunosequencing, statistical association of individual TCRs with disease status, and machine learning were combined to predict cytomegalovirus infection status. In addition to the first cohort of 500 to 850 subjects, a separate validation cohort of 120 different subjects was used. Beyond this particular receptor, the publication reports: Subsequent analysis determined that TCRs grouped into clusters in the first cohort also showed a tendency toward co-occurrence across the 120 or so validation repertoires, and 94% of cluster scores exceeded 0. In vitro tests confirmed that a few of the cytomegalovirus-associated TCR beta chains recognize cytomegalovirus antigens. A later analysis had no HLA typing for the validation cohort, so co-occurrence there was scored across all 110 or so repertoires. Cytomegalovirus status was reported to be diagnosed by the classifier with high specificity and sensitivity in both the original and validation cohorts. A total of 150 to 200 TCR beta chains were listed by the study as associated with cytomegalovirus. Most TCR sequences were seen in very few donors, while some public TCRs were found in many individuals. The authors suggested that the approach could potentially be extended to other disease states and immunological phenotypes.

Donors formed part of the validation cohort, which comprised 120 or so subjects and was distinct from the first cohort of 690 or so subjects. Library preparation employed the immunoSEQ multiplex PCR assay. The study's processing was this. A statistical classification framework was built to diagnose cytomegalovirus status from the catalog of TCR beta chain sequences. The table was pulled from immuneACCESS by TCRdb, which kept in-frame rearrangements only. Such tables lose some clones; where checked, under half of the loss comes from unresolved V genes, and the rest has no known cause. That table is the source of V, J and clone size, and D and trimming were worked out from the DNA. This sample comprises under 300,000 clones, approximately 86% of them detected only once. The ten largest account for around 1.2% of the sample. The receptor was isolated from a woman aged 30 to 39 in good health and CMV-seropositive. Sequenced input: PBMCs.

The CDR3 region: CAISESSLAGYEQYF. The sequenced DNA: TGTGCCATCAGTGAGTCGAGTCTAGCGGGCTACGAGCAGTACTTC. The rearrangement joined TRBV10-3 to TRBJ2-7; 8 bases in the junction line up with TRBD2. The CDR3, from cysteine to phenylalanine, totals 15 residues. The only DNA kept is the CDR3, 45 bases in frame from the first base. V is trimmed back by 0 bases and J by 3 bases, and the junction contains 4 bases that no gene match accounts for. The CDR1 and CDR2 encoded by the germline V gene are ENHRY and SYGVKD.